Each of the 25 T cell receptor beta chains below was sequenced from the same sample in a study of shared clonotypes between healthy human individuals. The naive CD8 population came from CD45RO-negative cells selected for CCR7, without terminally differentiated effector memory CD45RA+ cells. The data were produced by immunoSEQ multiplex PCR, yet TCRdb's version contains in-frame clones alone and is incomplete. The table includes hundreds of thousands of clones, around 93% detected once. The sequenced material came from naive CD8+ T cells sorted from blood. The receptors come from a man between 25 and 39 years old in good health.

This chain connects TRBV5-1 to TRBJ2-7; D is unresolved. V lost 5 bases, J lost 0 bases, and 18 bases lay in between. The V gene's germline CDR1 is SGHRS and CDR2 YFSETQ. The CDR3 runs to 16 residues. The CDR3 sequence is CASRGLTEQSSYEQYF. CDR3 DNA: TGCGCCAGCAGAGGGTTAACAGAGCAAAGCTCCTACGAGCAGTACTTC.

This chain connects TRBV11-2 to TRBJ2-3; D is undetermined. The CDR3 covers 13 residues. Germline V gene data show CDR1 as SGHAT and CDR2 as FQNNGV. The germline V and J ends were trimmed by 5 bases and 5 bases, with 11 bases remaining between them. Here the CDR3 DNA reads TGTGCCAGCAGCCCCGTAAACGAAGATACGCAGTATTTT. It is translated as CASSPVNEDTQYF.

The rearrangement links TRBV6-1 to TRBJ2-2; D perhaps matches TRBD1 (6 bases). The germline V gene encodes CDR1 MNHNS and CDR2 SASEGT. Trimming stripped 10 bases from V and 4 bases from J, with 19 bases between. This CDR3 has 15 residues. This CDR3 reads CATQKTGLGTGELFF. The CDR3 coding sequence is TGTGCCACCCAAAAGACAGGTTTGGGCACCGGGGAGCTGTTTTTT.

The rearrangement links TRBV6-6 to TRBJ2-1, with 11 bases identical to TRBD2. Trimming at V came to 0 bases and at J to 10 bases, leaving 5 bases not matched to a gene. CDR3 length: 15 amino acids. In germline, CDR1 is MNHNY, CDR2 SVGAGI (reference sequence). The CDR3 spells CASSYSRLAGGEQFF. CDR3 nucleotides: TGTGCCAGCAGTTACTCGAGGCTAGCGGGAGGCGAGCAGTTCTTC.

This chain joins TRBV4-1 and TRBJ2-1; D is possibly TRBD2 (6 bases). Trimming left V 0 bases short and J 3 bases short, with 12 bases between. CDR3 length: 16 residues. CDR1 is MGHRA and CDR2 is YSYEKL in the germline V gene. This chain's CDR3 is CASSQESGGGYNEQFF. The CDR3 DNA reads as TGCGCCAGCAGCCAAGAAAGTGGGGGAGGCTACAATGAGCAGTTCTTC.

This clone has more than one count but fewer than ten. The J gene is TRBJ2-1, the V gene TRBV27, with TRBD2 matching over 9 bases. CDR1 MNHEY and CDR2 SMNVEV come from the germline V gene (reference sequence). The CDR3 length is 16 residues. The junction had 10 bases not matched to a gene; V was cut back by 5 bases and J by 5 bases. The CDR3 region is CASSLQAGGRHNEQFF. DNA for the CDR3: TGTGCCAGCAGTCTACAAGCGGGAGGTCGTCACAATGAGCAGTTCTTC.

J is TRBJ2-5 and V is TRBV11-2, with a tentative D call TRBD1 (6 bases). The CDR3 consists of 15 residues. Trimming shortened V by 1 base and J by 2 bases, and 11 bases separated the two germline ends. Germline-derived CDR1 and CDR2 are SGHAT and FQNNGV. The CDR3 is CASSLGTASQETQYF. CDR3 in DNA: TGTGCCAGCAGCTTAGGGACAGCCTCTCAAGAGACCCAGTACTTC.

CDR3 sequence reads: CAISETARRTGMALDYEQYF. The CDR3 DNA reads TGTGCCATCAGTGAGACGGCGAGGAGGACAGGGATGGCTCTTGACTACGAGCAGTACTTC. The chain combines TRBV10-3 with TRBJ2-7; 8 bases line up with TRBD1. CDR1 is ENHRY, CDR2 SYGVKD, per germline. This CDR3 region has 20 residues. Trimming cost V 2 bases and J 3 bases; bases outside gene matches: 21.

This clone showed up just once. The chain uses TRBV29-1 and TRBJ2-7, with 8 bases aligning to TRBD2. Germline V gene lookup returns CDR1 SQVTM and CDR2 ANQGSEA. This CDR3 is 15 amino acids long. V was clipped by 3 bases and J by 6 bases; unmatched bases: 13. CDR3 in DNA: TGCAGCGTTGATGTGAGAGCGGGAGTAGCTGGCGAGCAGTACTTC. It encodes CSVDVRAGVAGEQYF.

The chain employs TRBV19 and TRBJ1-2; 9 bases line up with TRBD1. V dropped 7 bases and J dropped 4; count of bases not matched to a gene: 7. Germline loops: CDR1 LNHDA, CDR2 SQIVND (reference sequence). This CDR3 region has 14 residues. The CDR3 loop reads CASTHPGQGYGYTF. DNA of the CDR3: TGTGCCAGTACCCATCCGGGACAGGGCTATGGCTACACCTTC.

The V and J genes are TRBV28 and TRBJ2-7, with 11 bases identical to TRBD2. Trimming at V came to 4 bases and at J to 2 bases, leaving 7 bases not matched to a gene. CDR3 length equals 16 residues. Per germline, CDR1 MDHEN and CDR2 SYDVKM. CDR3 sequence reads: CASSYTSGSRPYEQYF. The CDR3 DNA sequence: TGTGCCAGCAGTTACACTAGCGGGAGCCGCCCCTACGAGCAGTACTTC.

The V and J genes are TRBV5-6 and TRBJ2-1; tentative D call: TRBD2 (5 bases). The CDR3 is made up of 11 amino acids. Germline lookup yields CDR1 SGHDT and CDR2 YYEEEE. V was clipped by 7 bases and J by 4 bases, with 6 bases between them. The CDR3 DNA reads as TGTGCCAGCGGAGGTTACAATGAGCAGTTCTTC. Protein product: CASGGYNEQFF.

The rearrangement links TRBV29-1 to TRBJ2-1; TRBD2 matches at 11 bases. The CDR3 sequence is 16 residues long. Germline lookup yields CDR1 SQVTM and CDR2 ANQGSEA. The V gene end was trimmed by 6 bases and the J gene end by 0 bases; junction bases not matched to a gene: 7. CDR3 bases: TGCAGCGTCGATGGGACTAGCGGCCGCTCCTACAATGAGCAGTTCTTC. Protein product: CSVDGTSGRSYNEQFF.

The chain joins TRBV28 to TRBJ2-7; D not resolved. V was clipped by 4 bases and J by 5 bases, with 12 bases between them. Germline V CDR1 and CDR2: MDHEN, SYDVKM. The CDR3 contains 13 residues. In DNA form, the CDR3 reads TGTGCCAGCAGTTCGTTAGATCGGGACGAGCAGTACTTC. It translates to CASSSLDRDEQYF.

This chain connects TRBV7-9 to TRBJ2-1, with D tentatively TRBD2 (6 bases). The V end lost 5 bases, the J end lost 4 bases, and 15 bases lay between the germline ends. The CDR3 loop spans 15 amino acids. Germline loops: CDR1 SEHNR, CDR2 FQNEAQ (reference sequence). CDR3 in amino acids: CASSPDGTPYNEQFF. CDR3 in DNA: TGTGCCAGCAGCCCTGACGGGACTCCATACAATGAGCAGTTCTTC.

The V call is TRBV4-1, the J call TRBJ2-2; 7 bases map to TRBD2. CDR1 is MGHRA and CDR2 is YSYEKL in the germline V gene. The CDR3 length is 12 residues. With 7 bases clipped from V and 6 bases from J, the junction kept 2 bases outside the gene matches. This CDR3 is CASTGGSGELFF. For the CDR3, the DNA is TGCGCCAGCACGGGGGGTTCCGGGGAGCTGTTTTTT.

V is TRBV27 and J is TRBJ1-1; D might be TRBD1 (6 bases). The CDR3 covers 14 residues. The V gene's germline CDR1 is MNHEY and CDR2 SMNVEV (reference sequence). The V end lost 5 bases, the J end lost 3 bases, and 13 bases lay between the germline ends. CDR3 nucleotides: TGTGCCAGCAGTATACAGGGATTTTACACTGAAGCTTTCTTT. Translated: CASSIQGFYTEAFF.

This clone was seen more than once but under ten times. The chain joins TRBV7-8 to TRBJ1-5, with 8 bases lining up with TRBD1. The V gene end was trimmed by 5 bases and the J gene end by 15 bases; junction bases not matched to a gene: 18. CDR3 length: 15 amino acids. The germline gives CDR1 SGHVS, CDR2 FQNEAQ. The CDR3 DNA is TGTGCCAGCAGCGCCCGCGGACAGGGATGGTTAGGGCTGCATTTT. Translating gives CASSARGQGWLGLHF.

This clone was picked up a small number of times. The CDR3 sequence is CASSEWRNTEAFF. CDR3 DNA: TGTGCCAGCAGTGAGTGGAGGAACACTGAAGCTTTCTTT. The chain links TRBV2 to TRBJ1-1; D unclear. Per the germline V gene, CDR1 is SNHLY and CDR2 is FYNNEI. V shed 3 bases and J shed 1 base, with 6 bases lying between them. The CDR3 runs 13 residues.

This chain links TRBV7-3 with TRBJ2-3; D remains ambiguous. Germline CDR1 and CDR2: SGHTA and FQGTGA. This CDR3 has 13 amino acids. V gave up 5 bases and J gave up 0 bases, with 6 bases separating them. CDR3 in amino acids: CASSMTSTDTQYF. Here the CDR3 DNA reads TGTGCCAGCAGCATGACTAGCACAGATACGCAGTATTTT.

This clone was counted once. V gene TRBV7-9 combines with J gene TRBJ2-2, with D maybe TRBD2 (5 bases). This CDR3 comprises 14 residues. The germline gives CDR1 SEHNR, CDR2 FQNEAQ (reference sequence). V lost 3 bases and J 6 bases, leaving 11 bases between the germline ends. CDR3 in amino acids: CASSLVARAGELFF. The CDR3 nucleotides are TGTGCCAGCAGCTTGGTAGCGCGGGCCGGGGAGCTGTTTTTT.

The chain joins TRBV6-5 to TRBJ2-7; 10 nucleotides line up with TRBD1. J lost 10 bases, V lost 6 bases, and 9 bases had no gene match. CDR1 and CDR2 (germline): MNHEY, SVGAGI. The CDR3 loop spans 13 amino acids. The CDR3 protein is CASSPGTGALQYF. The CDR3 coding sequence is TGTGCCAGCAGCCCCGGGACAGGGGCCCTTCAGTACTTC.

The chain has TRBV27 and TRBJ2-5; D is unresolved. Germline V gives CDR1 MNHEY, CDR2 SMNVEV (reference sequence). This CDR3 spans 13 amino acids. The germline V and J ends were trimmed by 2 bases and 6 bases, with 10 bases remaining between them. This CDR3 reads CASSLLHEQTQYF. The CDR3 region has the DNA TGTGCCAGCAGTTTACTCCACGAGCAGACCCAGTACTTC.

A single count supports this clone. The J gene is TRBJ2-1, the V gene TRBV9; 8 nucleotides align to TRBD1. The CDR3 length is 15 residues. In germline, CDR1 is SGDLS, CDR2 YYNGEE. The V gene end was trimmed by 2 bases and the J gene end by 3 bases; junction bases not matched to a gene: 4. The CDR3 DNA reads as TGTGCCAGCAGCGTTACAGGGGGTAACTACAATGAGCAGTTCTTC. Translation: CASSVTGGNYNEQFF.

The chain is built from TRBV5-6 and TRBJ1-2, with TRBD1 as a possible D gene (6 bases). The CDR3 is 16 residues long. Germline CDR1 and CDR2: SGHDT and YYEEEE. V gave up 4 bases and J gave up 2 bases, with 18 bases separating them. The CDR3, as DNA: TGTGCCAGCAGCCTAGCTTCCCTAACAGGGAACTATGGCTACACCTTC. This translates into CASSLASLTGNYGYTF.